These 21 T cell receptor beta chains were all obtained from the same sample, sequenced in a study of T cells after yellow fever vaccination. TCRdb reprocessed the 5' RACE reads via MiXCR and lists one record per CDR3 protein. The data show hundreds of thousands of distinct CDR3 sequences, 21% seen once. Specimen: PBMCs, collected approximately 22 days after the first yellow fever vaccination. Every receptor here comes from a man between 18 and 29 years old who received the YFV17D yellow fever vaccine.

The chain employs TRBV28 and TRBJ2-6; maybe TRBD1 (6 bases). The CDR3 contains 15 residues. CDR1 is MDHEN and CDR2 is SYDVKM in the germline V gene. Between the trimmed V and J ends, which lost 5 bases and 3 bases, there was a span of 11 bases. The CDR3 is CASSPGVRGANVLTF. CDR3 DNA: TGTGCCAGCAGTCCAGGGGTACGTGGGGCCAACGTCCTGACTTTC.

The chain couples TRBV15 to TRBJ1-1, with a possible D match to TRBD1 (6 bases). V was clipped by 0 bases and J by 10 bases, with 15 bases between them. The CDR3 totals 14 residues. Germline lookup yields CDR1 LNHNV and CDR2 YYDKDF (reference sequence). The CDR3 DNA follows: TGTGCCACCAGCAGAGATCAAACAGGGAATGGAGCTTTCTTT. Amino acids: CATSRDQTGNGAFF.

The chain employs TRBV5-1 and TRBJ2-7, with TRBD1 as a possible D gene (6 bases). The CDR3 has 14 amino acids. V dropped 0 bases and J dropped 5 bases, with 12 bases sitting between them. Looked up from germline, CDR1 is SGHRS and CDR2 is YFSETQ. CDR3 loop: CASSLAGTLDEQYV. CDR3 sequence (DNA): TGCGCCAGCAGCTTGGCCGGGACACTCGACGAGCAGTACGTC.

In its sample, this clonotype was seen a few times. CDR3 coding DNA: TGTGCCAGCAGCTTCGTCCTAGGGGACACCGGGGAGCTGTTTTTT. Its protein is CASSFVLGDTGELFF. The chain is built from TRBV5-4 and TRBJ2-2; a possible D gene is TRBD1 (5 bases). The V end lost 2 bases, the J end lost 3 bases, and 11 bases lay between the germline ends. CDR3 length: 15 residues. From germline, CDR1 is SGHNT and CDR2 YYREEE (reference sequence).

This clonotype was recorded once. The chain combines TRBV7-2 with TRBJ1-1; D gene ambiguous. The germline V gene encodes CDR1 SGHTA and CDR2 FQGNSA. The CDR3 covers 15 residues. The V and J ends lost 5 bases and 7 bases respectively, with 20 bases between them. CDR3: CASSPQLTAGDEAFF. DNA for the CDR3: TGTGCCAGCAGCCCTCAACTAACTGCGGGAGATGAAGCTTTCTTT.

This rearrangement joins TRBV7-9 to TRBJ2-5, with D unresolved. The CDR3 length is 14 residues. V lost 1 base to trimming and J lost 5 bases, with 11 bases between them. Germline lookup yields CDR1 SEHNR and CDR2 FQNEAQ (reference sequence). The CDR3 loop reads CASSLGFNTETQYF. In DNA, the CDR3 is TGTGCCAGCAGCTTAGGTTTTAACACCGAGACCCAGTACTTC.

This clonotype was recorded a few times. J is TRBJ2-7 and V is TRBV15; 9 nucleotides align to TRBD1. The CDR3 has 17 amino acids. CDR1 and CDR2 from the germline V gene are LNHNV and YYDKDF (reference sequence). After removal of 2 bases from V and 5 bases from J, the junction contained 13 bases not matched to a gene. The CDR3 sequence: CATSRPQGLTGGDEQYF. In DNA form, the CDR3 reads TGTGCCACCAGCAGACCCCAAGGGCTTACAGGGGGCGACGAGCAGTACTTC.

In this sample, this clonotype turned up a few times. The CDR3 DNA reads as TGCGCCAGCAGAGGGGGGGCTGCGTACGAGCAGTACTTC. Amino acids: CASRGGAAYEQYF. The chain combines TRBV10-2 with TRBJ2-7; perhaps TRBD2 as D (7 bases). The germline V gene has CDR1 WSHSY and CDR2 SAAADI. The V gene lost 6 bases and the J gene lost 4 bases, with 13 bases spanning the gap. This CDR3 has 13 amino acids.

The rearrangement joins TRBV7-2 to TRBJ1-6; D is ambiguous. Trimming took off 3 bases at V and 7 bases at J, with 7 bases between the two ends. From germline, CDR1 is SGHTA and CDR2 FQGNSA. The CDR3 length is 13 residues. The CDR3 is CASSFQWNSPLHF. The CDR3 DNA reads as TGTGCCAGCAGCTTCCAGTGGAATTCACCCCTCCACTTT.

The CDR3 nucleotides read TGTGCCAGCAGTGATAGCGGGGGGCCCGACGAGCAGTACTTC. It translates to CASSDSGGPDEQYF. The chain joins TRBV6-1 to TRBJ2-7; 10 bases are a match to TRBD2. With V trimmed by 3 bases and J by 5 bases, 4 bases remained unmatched. Germline CDR1 reads MNHNS; CDR2 reads SASEGT. The CDR3 runs 14 residues.

This clonotype was observed a handful of times. This chain connects TRBV27 to TRBJ2-3; perhaps TRBD1 as D (6 bases). This CDR3 has 14 residues. V was trimmed by 6 bases and J by 5 bases, leaving 15 bases between them. CDR1 MNHEY and CDR2 SMNVEV come from the germline V gene (reference sequence). CDR3: CASSLGGDIDTQYF. CDR3 in DNA: TGTGCCAGCAGCCTCGGTGGGGACATAGATACGCAGTATTTT.

This clonotype was observed a handful of times. The rearrangement joins TRBV30 to TRBJ1-1; 7 bases are shared with TRBD1. This CDR3 has 16 residues. After removal of 3 bases from V and 3 bases from J, the junction contained 13 bases not matched to a gene. Looked up from germline, CDR1 is GTSNPN and CDR2 is SVGIG (reference sequence). CDR3 residues: CAWSFHRGVRDTEAFF. Written as DNA, the CDR3 is TGTGCCTGGAGCTTCCACAGGGGCGTAAGGGACACTGAAGCTTTCTTT.

With respect to this clonotype: One base away lies a much larger clone, so this may be a sequencing read error. The genes are TRBV28 and TRBJ2-1; D not certain. Trimming pared 3 bases from V and 8 bases from J, leaving 5 bases between. Per germline, CDR1 MDHEN and CDR2 SYDVKM. This CDR3 spans 11 amino acids. The CDR3 is CASSFFDEQFF. The CDR3 coding sequence is TGTGCCAGCAGTTTTTTCGATGAGCAGTTCTTC.

The rearrangement joins TRBV7-3 to TRBJ2-3; 11 bases align to TRBD2. Looked up from germline, CDR1 is SGHTA and CDR2 is FQGTGA. The V segment lost 2 bases and the J segment 8 bases; nucleotides outside the gene matches: 3. CDR3 size: 14 residues. The CDR3 is CASSLGTSGVTQYF. The CDR3 region has the DNA TGTGCCAGCAGCTTAGGGACTAGCGGAGTTACGCAGTATTTT.

The V call is TRBV7-2, the J call TRBJ1-1; 7 bases align to TRBD1. This CDR3 is 15 amino acids long. Germline CDR1 SGHTA, CDR2 FQGNSA. The V and J ends lost 5 bases and 1 base, in that order; junction bases with no gene match: 7. DNA for the CDR3: TGTGCCAGCAGCGCGACAGGGTGGGGGAACACTGAAGCTTTCTTT. Protein: CASSATGWGNTEAFF.

The gene calls are TRBV25-1 and TRBJ1-2; possibly TRBD1 for D (6 bases). The ends were cut back, 2 bases at V and 8 bases at J, with 12 bases in the middle. The CDR3 is 13 residues long. The V gene's germline CDR1 is MGHDK and CDR2 SYGVNS. This CDR3 is CASSESQGRGYTF. In DNA form, the CDR3 reads TGTGCCAGCAGTGAAAGCCAGGGGAGAGGCTACACCTTC.

This clonotype was seen only a few times. This sequence joins TRBV12-2 and TRBJ2-1; the tabulated D call, TRBD2, remains unverified against the DNA. TRBV12-2 corresponds to a pseudogene. The CDR3 spans 15 residues. CDR3 in DNA: TGTGCAAGTCCCACCACTGGCGGGGGGGCGAATGAGCAGTTCTTC. Its translation is CASPTTGGGANEQFF.

This clonotype has more than one count but fewer than ten. The rearrangement joins TRBV7-8 to TRBJ2-1; weak D call: TRBD1 (5 bases). The V end was cut by 8 bases, the J end by 8 bases, with 19 bases between. CDR3 size: 14 residues. The germline gives CDR1 SGHVS, CDR2 FQNEAQ. CDR3 in DNA: TGTGCCAGCGTTCAGGGCGGCTCGGTCTATGAGCAGTTCTTC. Amino acids: CASVQGGSVYEQFF.

The V gene is TRBV28, the J gene TRBJ1-5; no definite D call. The length of the CDR3 is 15 residues. The germline V gene encodes CDR1 MDHEN and CDR2 SYDVKM. V lost 4 bases and J lost 1, with 11 bases in between. The CDR3 coding sequence is TGTGCCAGCAGTTGGCCTCTTACAAGCAATCAGCCCCAGCATTTT. Its translation: CASSWPLTSNQPQHF. Using reference TRBV28 and TRBJ1-5 for the parts outside the CDR3, the full variable domain is DVKVTQSSRYLVKRTGEKVFLECVQDMDHENMFWYRQDPGLGLRLIYFSYDVKMKEKGDIPEGYSVSREKKERFSLILESASTNQTSMYLCASSWPLTSNQPQHFGDGTRLSIL.

This clonotype has a handful of counts. V is TRBV11-2 and J is TRBJ2-3; 13 nucleotides agree with TRBD2. The V gene's germline CDR1 is SGHAT and CDR2 FQNNGV. The V and J ends lost 3 bases and 0 bases, in that order; junction bases with no gene match: 9. The CDR3 covers 19 residues. CDR3: CASSFRGLAGLPSTDTQYF. The CDR3 DNA reads as TGTGCCAGCAGCTTTAGGGGACTAGCGGGGCTACCTAGCACAGATACGCAGTATTTT.

The chain links TRBV5-5 to TRBJ1-6, with D possibly being TRBD1 (5 bases). The V end was cut by 0 bases, the J end by 7 bases, with 8 bases between. The germline gives CDR1 SGHKS, CDR2 YYEKEE (reference sequence). The length of the CDR3 is 14 residues. The CDR3 DNA follows: TGTGCCAGCAGCTTGGAAGGGGAGAATTCACCCCTCCACTTT. Its protein is CASSLEGENSPLHF.